The rows below give T cell receptor beta chains drawn from one sample of a study of Tregs in tolerant kidney transplant recipients. Using immunoSEQ multiplex PCR, the repertoire was profiled, and TCRdb retains in-frame clones only, with some absent. Of 75,000 to 85,000 clones listed, more than 85% are singletons. Here the sequenced sample was Tregs from blood, taken before the transplant. Receptors were obtained from a human donor who received a combined kidney and bone marrow transplant. Both conserved end residues are part of each CDR3. D genes are given only for firm matches. The size field is filled for only some rows; it gives once, few, many or a size class.

D gene	CDR3 length	clone size	V gene	J gene	CDR3 DNA	CDR3 protein
.	13	.	TRBV4-3	TRBJ2-3	TGCGCCAGCAGGGACTCCGGCACAGATACGCAGTATTTT	CASRDSGTDTQYF
.	15	.	TRBV10-2	TRBJ2-2	TGCGCCAGCAAACAAGGGGCAGGGTCGGCCGGGGAGCTGTTTTTT	CASKQGAGSAGELFF
.	13	few	TRBV19	TRBJ1-1	TGTGCCAGTAGTATGAAAGTGAACACTGAAGCTTTCTTT	CASSMKVNTEAFF
.	14	.	TRBV9	TRBJ2-5	TGTGCCAGCAGCGTATCAGGAACCAAGAACACCCAGTACTTC	CASSVSGTKNTQYF
TRBD1	15	once	TRBV28	TRBJ2-2	TGTGACCACCTAGGGGACAGAAACTCCACCGGGGAGCTGTTTTTT	CDHLGDRNSTGELFF
TRBD1	16	.	TRBV6-6	TRBJ1-2	TGTGCCAGCAATCCGGGACAGAGCGGTCCTTATTATGGCTACACCTTC	CASNPGQSGPYYGYTF
.	14	.	TRBV28	TRBJ2-1	TGTGCCAGCAGTTTTCACAGGGCGAGGGATGAGCAGTTCTTC	CASSFHRARDEQFF
TRBD2	13	.	TRBV2	TRBJ2-7	TGTGCCAGCACGGGAGGGAGCTCCTACGAGCAGTACTTC	CASTGGSSYEQYF
.	13	.	TRBV6-1	TRBJ1-1	TGTGCCAGCAGGTGGGGGGAAGGAACTGAAGCTTTCTTT	CASRWGEGTEAFF
TRBD1	17	.	TRBV27	TRBJ2-7	TGTGCCAGCAGTTCCATCGCCCACAGGGGTAGGCGCGACGAGCAGTACTTC	CASSSIAHRGRRDEQYF
TRBD1	15	.	TRBV9	TRBJ1-5	TGTGCCAGCAGCGGACAGGGTCATAGCAATCAGCCCCAGCATTTT	CASSGQGHSNQPQHF
.	13	.	TRBV6-6	TRBJ1-2	TGTGCCAGCAGTTACGGGAGGGGCTATGGCTACACCTTC	CASSYGRGYGYTF
TRBD1	11	.	TRBV30	TRBJ1-1	TGTGCCTGGAGTTCGACAGGGCGGGCTTTCTTT	CAWSSTGRAFF
TRBD2	15	.	TRBV6-1	TRBJ2-3	TGTGCCAGCAGTGGCTGGGGGGAGGGACCAGATACGCAGTATTTT	CASSGWGEGPDTQYF
.	15	.	TRBV30	TRBJ2-5	TGTGCCTGGAGTAGGGGGGAGGCTGGGTTAGAGACCCAGTACTTC	CAWSRGEAGLETQYF
TRBD1	17	.	TRBV5-4	TRBJ2-3	TGTGCCAGCAGCTTGGCACTTCCCGGGACAGGCACAGATACGCAGTATTTT	CASSLALPGTGTDTQYF
.	17	.	TRBV28	TRBJ1-1	TGTGCCAGCAGCCCCGGCATCCCTGCGAGGCGGTACACTGAAGCTTTCTTT	CASSPGIPARRYTEAFF
TRBD1	14	once	TRBV11-2	TRBJ1-5	TGTGCCAGCAGCTTGGGACAGGGGAACCAGCCCCAGCATTTT	CASSLGQGNQPQHF
.	12	once	TRBV28	TRBJ1-4	TGTGCCAGCAGTAGTAGTGATGAAAAACTGTTTTTT	CASSSSDEKLFF
.	17	.	TRBV5-6	TRBJ2-2	TGTGCCAGCAGCTTGTTCGGTCGGAGCTCCCTCACCGGGGAGCTGTTTTTT	CASSLFGRSSLTGELFF
TRBD2	18	.	TRBV4-3	TRBJ2-1	TGCGCCAGCAGCCAAGGCTCTAGCGGGAGGGGGGGGTACAATGAGCAGTTCTTC	CASSQGSSGRGGYNEQFF
.	14	.	TRBV5-4	TRBJ2-1	TGTGCCAGCGGGACTCGTTCCTCCTACAATGAGCAGTTCTTC	CASGTRSSYNEQFF
TRBD1	14	.	TRBV6-1	TRBJ1-4	TGTGCCAGCAGTGACGGACAGGGGCGGGAAAAACTGTTTTTT	CASSDGQGREKLFF
.	13	.	TRBV7-2	TRBJ1-1	TGTGCCAGCAGCTTTGACTTGAGGACTGAAGCTTTCTTT	CASSFDLRTEAFF
.	19	.	TRBV4-1	TRBJ1-5	TGCGCCAGCAGCCAAGATAGGGAGTCGACAGGCGATAGCAATCAGCCCCAGCATTTT	CASSQDRESTGDSNQPQHF
TRBD2	17	.	TRBV4-1	TRBJ2-1	TGCGCCAGCAGCCAAGAACGGGCTAGCGGAACCTACAATGAGCAGTTCTTC	CASSQERASGTYNEQFF
.	15	.	TRBV11-3	TRBJ2-5	TGTGCCAGCAGCTTAGGCGTCACGGACCAAGAGACCCAGTACTTC	CASSLGVTDQETQYF
.	15	.	TRBV5-6	TRBJ2-7	TGTGCCAGCAGCTTATTGGGCGGACACTCCTACGAGCAGTACTTC	CASSLLGGHSYEQYF
.	13	.	TRBV7-2	TRBJ1-6	TGTGCCAGCAGCCCACTCGCTGATTCACCCCTCCACTTT	CASSPLADSPLHF
TRBD1	17	.	TRBV6-1	TRBJ1-5	TGTGCCAGCAGTGGTCAACGACAGGGATTAAACAATCAGCCCCAGCATTTT	CASSGQRQGLNNQPQHF
TRBD1	16	.	TRBV10-2	TRBJ2-2	TGCGCCAGCAGTGGCGGACAGGGGGCCAACACCGGGGAGCTGTTTTTT	CASSGGQGANTGELFF
.	11	.	TRBV28	TRBJ1-2	TGTGCCAGCAGTTTATCACAGAACTACACCTTC	CASSLSQNYTF
.	13	.	TRBV7-3	TRBJ2-1	TGTGCCAGCAGCTTAACAGGCTCCTCGGGGCAGTTCTTC	CASSLTGSSGQFF
TRBD1	16	.	TRBV28	TRBJ2-1	TGTGCCAGCAGGCCTCACGGGACAGGGGCCGATAGAGAGCAGTTCTTC	CASRPHGTGADREQFF
TRBD2	15	.	TRBV9	TRBJ2-7	TGTGCCAGCAGCCCTTCAGCGGGATACTCCCACGAGCAGTACTTC	CASSPSAGYSHEQYF
TRBD2	13	once	TRBV2	TRBJ2-1	TGTGCCAGCAGGCTAGCGGGAGTTTACGAGCAGTTCTTC	CASRLAGVYEQFF
.	14	.	TRBV19	TRBJ2-2	TGTGCCAGTAGTATAGGGCAGAGGACCGGGGAGCTGTTTTTT	CASSIGQRTGELFF
TRBD1	15	once	TRBV25-1	TRBJ2-5	TGTGCCAGCAGTGACCGACAGGGGGCTAAGGAGACCCAGTACTTC	CASSDRQGAKETQYF
.	15	.	TRBV21-1	TRBJ2-1	TGTGCCAGCAGCAAAGGGTCGAGCTCCTACAATGAGCAGTTCTTC	CASSKGSSSYNEQFF
.	12	once	TRBV5-6	TRBJ2-7	TGTGCCAGCAGCTTGGGGAGCCACGAGCAGTACTTC	CASSLGSHEQYF
.	15	.	TRBV19	TRBJ2-1	TGTGCCAGTAGTATCGCGCGGAATACCTACAATGAGCAGTTCTTC	CASSIARNTYNEQFF
TRBD1	15	.	TRBV7-2	TRBJ1-5	TGTGCCAGCAGCCAAACGACAGGGACGGGTCAGCCCCAGCATTTT	CASSQTTGTGQPQHF
TRBD1	14	.	TRBV6-5	TRBJ2-5	TGTGCCAGCCGGTGGACAGGGAGGCCCGAGACCCAGTACTTC	CASRWTGRPETQYF
TRBD2	17	.	TRBV5-1	TRBJ2-1	TGCGCCAGCAGCTTGCGCCCCGGCGCGGGAGTTAACAATGAGCAGTTCTTC	CASSLRPGAGVNNEQFF
TRBD2	19	.	TRBV7-6	TRBJ2-7	TGTGCCAGCAGCTTGACGACGACTAGCGGGTTGGGGGGCTCCTACGAGCAGTACTTC	CASSLTTTSGLGGSYEQYF
TRBD2	15	.	TRBV5-4	TRBJ2-1	TGTGCCAGCAGCTTGAAGCAGGGAGGGTACAATGAGCAGTTCTTC	CASSLKQGGYNEQFF